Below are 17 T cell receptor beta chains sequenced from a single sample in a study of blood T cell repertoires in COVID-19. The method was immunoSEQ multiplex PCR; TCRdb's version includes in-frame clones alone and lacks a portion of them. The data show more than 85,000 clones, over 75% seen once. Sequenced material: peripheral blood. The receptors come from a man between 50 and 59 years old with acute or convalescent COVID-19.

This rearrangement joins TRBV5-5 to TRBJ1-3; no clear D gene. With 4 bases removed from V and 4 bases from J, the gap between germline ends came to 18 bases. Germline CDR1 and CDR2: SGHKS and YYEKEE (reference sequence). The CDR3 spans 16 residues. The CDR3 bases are TGTGCCAGCAGCCCCGCCGCAGGATCGTCGGGAAACACCATATATTTT. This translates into CASSPAAGSSGNTIYF.

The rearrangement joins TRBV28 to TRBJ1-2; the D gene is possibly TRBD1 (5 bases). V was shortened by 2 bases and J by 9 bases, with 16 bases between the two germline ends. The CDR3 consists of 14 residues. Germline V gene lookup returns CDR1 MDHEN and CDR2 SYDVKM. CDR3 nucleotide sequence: TGTGCCAGCAGTTTAAAAGGAGGGGTCCACAGCTACACCTTC. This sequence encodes CASSLKGGVHSYTF.

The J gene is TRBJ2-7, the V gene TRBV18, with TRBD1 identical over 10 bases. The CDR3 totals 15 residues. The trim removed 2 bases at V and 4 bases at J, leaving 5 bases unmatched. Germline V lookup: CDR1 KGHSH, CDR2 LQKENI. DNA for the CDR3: TGTGCCAGCTCACCATCCGGGACAGGGGATTACGAGCAGTACTTC. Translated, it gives CASSPSGTGDYEQYF.

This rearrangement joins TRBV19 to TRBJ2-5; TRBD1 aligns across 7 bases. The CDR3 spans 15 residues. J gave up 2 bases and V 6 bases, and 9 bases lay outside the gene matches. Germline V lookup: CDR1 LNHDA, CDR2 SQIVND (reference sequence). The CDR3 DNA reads TGTGCCAGTAGGCTAACCGGGACAGCACAAGAGACCCAGTACTTC. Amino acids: CASRLTGTAQETQYF.

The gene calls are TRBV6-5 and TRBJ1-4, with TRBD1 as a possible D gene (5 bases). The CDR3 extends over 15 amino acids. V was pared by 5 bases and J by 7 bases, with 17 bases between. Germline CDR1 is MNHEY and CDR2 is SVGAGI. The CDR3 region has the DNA TGTGCCAGCAGTACCCTCTCCTCGGGGGTTGAAAAACTGTTTTTT. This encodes CASSTLSSGVEKLFF.

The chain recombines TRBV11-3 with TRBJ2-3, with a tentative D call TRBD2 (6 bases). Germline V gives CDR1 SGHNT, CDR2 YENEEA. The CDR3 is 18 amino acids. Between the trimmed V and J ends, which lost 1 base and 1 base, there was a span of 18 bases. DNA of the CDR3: TGTGCCAGCAGCTTAGTTATCCCCCCGGGAGTCGGCACAGATACGCAGTATTTT. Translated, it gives CASSLVIPPGVGTDTQYF.

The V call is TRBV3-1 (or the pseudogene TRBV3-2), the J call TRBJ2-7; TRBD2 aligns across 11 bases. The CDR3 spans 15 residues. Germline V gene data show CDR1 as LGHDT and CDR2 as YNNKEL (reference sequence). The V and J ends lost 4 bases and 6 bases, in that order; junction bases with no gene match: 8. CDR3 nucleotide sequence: TGTGCCAGCAGCCTTACTAGCGGGAGTGTTGCCGAGCAGTACTTC. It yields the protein CASSLTSGSVAEQYF.

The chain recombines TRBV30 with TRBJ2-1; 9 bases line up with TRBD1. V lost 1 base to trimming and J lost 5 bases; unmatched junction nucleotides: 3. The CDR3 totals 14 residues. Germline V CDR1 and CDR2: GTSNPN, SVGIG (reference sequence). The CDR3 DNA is TGTGCCTGGAGTGCCGGGACAGGGCACAATGAGCAGTTCTTC. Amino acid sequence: CAWSAGTGHNEQFF.

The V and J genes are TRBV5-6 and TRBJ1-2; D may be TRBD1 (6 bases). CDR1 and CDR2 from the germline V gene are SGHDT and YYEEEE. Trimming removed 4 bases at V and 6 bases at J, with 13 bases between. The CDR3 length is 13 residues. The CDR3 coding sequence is TGTGCCAGCAGCCCCGACAGGAATAATGGCTACACCTTC. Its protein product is CASSPDRNNGYTF.

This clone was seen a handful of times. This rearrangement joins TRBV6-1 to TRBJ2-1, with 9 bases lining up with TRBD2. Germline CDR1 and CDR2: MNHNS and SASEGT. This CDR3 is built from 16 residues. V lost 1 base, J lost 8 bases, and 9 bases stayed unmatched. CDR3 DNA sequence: TGTGCCAGCAGTGAAGTGACTAGCGGAAACAGGGATGAGCAGTTCTTC. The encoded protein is CASSEVTSGNRDEQFF.

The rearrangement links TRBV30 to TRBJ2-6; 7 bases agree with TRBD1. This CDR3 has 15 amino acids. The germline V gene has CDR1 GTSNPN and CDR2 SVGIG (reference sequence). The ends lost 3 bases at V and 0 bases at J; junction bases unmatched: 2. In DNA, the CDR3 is TGTGCCTGGAGGCCAGGGGGCTCTGGGGCCAACGTCCTGACTTTC. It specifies CAWRPGGSGANVLTF. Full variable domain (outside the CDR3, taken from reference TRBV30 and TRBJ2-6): SQTIHQWPATLVQPVGSPLSLECTVEGTSNPNLYWYRQAAGRGLQLLFYSVGIGQISSEVPQNLSASRPQDRQFILSSKKLLLSDSGFYLCAWRPGGSGANVLTFGAGSRLTVL.

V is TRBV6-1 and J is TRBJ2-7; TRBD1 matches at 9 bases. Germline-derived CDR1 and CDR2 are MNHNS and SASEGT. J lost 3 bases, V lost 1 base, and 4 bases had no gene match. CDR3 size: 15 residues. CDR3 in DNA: TGTGCCAGCAGTGAAGAGGGACAGGGCGGCTACGAGCAGTACTTC. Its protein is CASSEEGQGGYEQYF.

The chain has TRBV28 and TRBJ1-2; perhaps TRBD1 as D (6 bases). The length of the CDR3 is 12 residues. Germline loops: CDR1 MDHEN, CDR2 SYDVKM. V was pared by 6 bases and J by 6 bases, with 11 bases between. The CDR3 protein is CASSRGSDGYTF. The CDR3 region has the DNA TGTGCCAGCAGCAGGGGAAGCGATGGCTACACCTTC.

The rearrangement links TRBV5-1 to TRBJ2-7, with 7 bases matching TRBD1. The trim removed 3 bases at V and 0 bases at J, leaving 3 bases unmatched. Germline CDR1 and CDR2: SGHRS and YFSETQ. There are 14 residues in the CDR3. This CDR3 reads CASSSTGTSYEQYF. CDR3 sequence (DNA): TGCGCCAGCAGCTCGACAGGGACCTCCTACGAGCAGTACTTC.

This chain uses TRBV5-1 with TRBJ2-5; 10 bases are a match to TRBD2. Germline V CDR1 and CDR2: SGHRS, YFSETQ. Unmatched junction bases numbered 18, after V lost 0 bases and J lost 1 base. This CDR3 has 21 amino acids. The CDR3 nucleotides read TGCGCCAGCAGCTTGGTAGGAGTTCGGATTTGGCCTAGCGGGAGCCAAGAGACCCAGTACTTC. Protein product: CASSLVGVRIWPSGSQETQYF.

The chain's CDR3 is CASQIWAGETEQYF. The CDR3 DNA is TGTGCCAGCCAGATATGGGCGGGAGAGACCGAGCAGTACTTC. The rearrangement links TRBV11-3 to TRBJ2-7; TRBD2 matches 7 bases. The CDR3 is 14 residues long. Trimming at V came to 8 bases and at J to 6 bases, leaving 13 bases not matched to a gene. Germline-derived CDR1 and CDR2 are SGHNT and YENEEA.

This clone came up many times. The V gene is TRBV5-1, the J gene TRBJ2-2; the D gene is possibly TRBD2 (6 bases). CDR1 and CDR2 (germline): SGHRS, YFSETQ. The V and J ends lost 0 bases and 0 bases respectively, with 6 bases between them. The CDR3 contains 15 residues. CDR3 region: CASSLGLANTGELFF. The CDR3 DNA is TGCGCCAGCAGCTTGGGACTAGCGAACACCGGGGAGCTGTTTTTT.